Listed below are T cell receptor beta chains from one sample, sequenced in a study of CD8+ T cells in alopecia areata. The repertoire was sequenced with immunoSEQ multiplex PCR; TCRdb's copy has only in-frame clones and lacks some. The table shows approximately 150,000 clones, with 55% occurring only once. Material: CD4+ T cells sorted from blood. The receptors were sampled from a human donor in good health. CDR3s include the opening cysteine and the closing phenylalanine or tryptophan. D genes are given only for firm matches. Part of the rows lack a size; the others show once, few, many or a class for expanded clones.

-	-	TRBV11-2	TRBJ2-1	CASSLVRDSSYNEQFF	TGTGCCAGCAGCTTAGTCCGTGACAGCTCCTACAATGAGCAGTTCTTC
-	TRBD1	TRBV18	TRBJ2-5	CASSRTTGLEETQYF	TGTGCCAGCTCACGAACGACAGGGCTGGAAGAGACCCAGTACTTC
-	-	TRBV6-5	TRBJ1-2	CASSGDMGYNYGYTF	TGTGCCAGCAGTGGGGACATGGGATATAACTATGGCTACACCTTC
few	-	TRBV28	TRBJ2-4	CASSHPVRFGRAKNIQYF	TGTGCCAGCAGTCATCCTGTTCGGTTCGGGCGAGCCAAAAACATTCAGTACTTC
few	TRBD1	TRBV29-1	TRBJ2-7	CSARQGKGYEQYF	TGCAGCGCTAGACAGGGAAAGGGCTACGAGCAGTACTTC
-	TRBD1	TRBV10-3	TRBJ1-2	CAISAWDRSGYGYTF	TGTGCCATCAGTGCATGGGACAGGTCGGGCTATGGCTACACCTTC
-	-	TRBV30	TRBJ1-1	CARGPGNTEAFF	TGTGCCCGGGGGCCGGGGAACACTGAAGCTTTCTTT
-	-	TRBV9	TRBJ2-3	CASSVAGFSTDTQYF	TGTGCCAGCAGCGTAGCGGGGTTCAGCACAGATACGCAGTATTTT
-	-	TRBV29-1	TRBJ1-1	CSVSGRNEAFF	TGCAGCGTTAGCGGACGGAATGAAGCTTTCTTT
-	-	TRBV4-1	TRBJ2-5	CASSQEGLLAETQYF	TGCGCCAGCAGCCAAGAGGGGCTTCTCGCTGAGACCCAGTACTTC
-	-	TRBV6-5	TRBJ2-7	CASRGRLPYEQYF	TGTGCCAGCAGGGGTCGCCTCCCCTACGAGCAGTACTTC
-	TRBD2	TRBV25-1	TRBJ2-5	CASSEWSTSGSIQETQYF	TGTGCCAGCAGTGAATGGTCGACTAGCGGAAGCATCCAAGAGACCCAGTACTTC
-	TRBD2	TRBV9	TRBJ2-5	CASSTSTSGGQETQYF	TGTGCCAGCAGCACCTCGACTAGCGGGGGACAAGAGACCCAGTACTTC
-	TRBD1	TRBV29-1	TRBJ1-2	CSVWTGPNLNYGYTF	TGCAGCGTTTGGACAGGGCCCAACCTAAACTATGGCTACACCTTC
-	TRBD2	TRBV29-1	TRBJ2-1	CSVESSGGTNEQFF	TGCAGCGTTGAGTCCAGCGGGGGAACTAATGAGCAGTTCTTC
once	-	TRBV6-5	TRBJ2-7	CASSNKRYEQYF	TGTGCCAGCAGTAACAAAAGATACGAGCAGTACTTC
many	TRBD2	TRBV6-4	TRBJ2-3	CASSEGLATDTQYF	TGTGCCAGCAGTGAGGGACTAGCCACAGATACGCAGTATTTT
-	-	TRBV5-6	TRBJ2-3	CASSLVRGRTDTQYF	TGTGCCAGCAGCTTGGTACGGGGTAGGACAGATACGCAGTATTTT
few	TRBD1	TRBV6-5	TRBJ1-4	CASSLRQGLPEKLFF	TGTGCCAGCAGCCTCCGACAGGGTCTTCCTGAAAAACTGTTTTTT
few	TRBD2	TRBV29-1	TRBJ2-5	CSVEVLAGAGTQYF	TGCAGCGTTGAAGTACTAGCGGGAGCGGGGACCCAGTACTTC
-	-	TRBV7-9	TRBJ2-1	CASSGGDEQFF	TGTGCCAGCAGCGGCGGGGATGAGCAGTTCTTC
-	-	TRBV30	TRBJ1-1	CAWTGIGGTEAFF	TGTGCCTGGACTGGGATCGGGGGGACTGAAGCTTTCTTT
few	TRBD2	TRBV29-1	TRBJ2-7	CSGGTSERYEQYF	TGCAGCGGAGGGACTAGCGAACGCTACGAGCAGTACTTC
-	-	TRBV29-1	TRBJ1-2	CSVGARSGYTF	TGCAGCGTTGGTGCTCGTTCGGGCTACACCTTC
-	-	TRBV14	TRBJ2-1	CASSEISLGYNEQFF	TGTGCCAGCAGCGAAATTAGTTTGGGCTACAATGAGCAGTTCTTC
few	TRBD1	TRBV6-5	TRBJ1-2	CASSSRDRGFYGYTF	TGTGCCAGCAGCTCCCGGGACAGGGGCTTCTATGGCTACACCTTC
few	-	TRBV5-5	TRBJ2-3	CASSKPGPQIRTDTQYF	TGTGCCAGCAGCAAGCCGGGTCCCCAAATCCGCACAGATACGCAGTATTTT
-	TRBD1	TRBV7-8	TRBJ2-5	CASSLSRTGGQETQYF	TGTGCCAGCAGCTTATCGCGGACAGGGGGCCAAGAGACCCAGTACTTC
-	TRBD2	TRBV29-1	TRBJ2-1	CSGGTSGRRNEQFF	TGCAGCGGCGGCACTAGCGGGAGGCGTAATGAGCAGTTCTTC
few	TRBD1	TRBV11-2	TRBJ2-6	CASSRLRTGSDGANVLTF	TGTGCCAGCAGCCGACTGCGGACAGGCTCCGATGGGGCCAACGTCCTGACTTTC
-	-	TRBV29-1	TRBJ2-1	CSVESRGWRLDNEQFF	TGCAGCGTTGAAAGTCGTGGGTGGAGACTGGACAATGAGCAGTTCTTC
-	TRBD1	TRBV6-1	TRBJ2-3	CASSADRGLTDTQYF	TGTGCCAGCAGCGCCGACAGGGGGCTCACAGATACGCAGTATTTT
-	-	TRBV11-3	TRBJ1-1	CHFDMNTEAFF	TGCCATTTTGATATGAACACTGAAGCTTTCTTT
-	-	TRBV6-6	TRBJ2-5	CASSPGGEETQYF	TGTGCCAGCAGTCCCGGCGGGGAGGAGACCCAGTACTTC
-	-	TRBV11-2	TRBJ1-2	CASSYRVIPDYGYTF	TGTGCCAGCAGCTATAGGGTGATCCCTGACTATGGCTACACCTTC